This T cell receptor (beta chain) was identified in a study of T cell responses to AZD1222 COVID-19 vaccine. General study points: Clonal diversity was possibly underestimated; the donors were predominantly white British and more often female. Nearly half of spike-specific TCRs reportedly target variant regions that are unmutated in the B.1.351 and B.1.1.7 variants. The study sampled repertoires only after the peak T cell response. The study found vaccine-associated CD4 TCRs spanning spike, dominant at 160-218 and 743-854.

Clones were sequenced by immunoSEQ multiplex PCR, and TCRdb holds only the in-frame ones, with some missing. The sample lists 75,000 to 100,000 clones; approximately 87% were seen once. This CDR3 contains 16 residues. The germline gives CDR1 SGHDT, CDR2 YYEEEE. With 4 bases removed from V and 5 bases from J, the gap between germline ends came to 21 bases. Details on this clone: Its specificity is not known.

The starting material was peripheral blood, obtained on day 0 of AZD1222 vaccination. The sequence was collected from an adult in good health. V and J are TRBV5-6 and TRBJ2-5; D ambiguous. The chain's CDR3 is CASSRKLGTSGETQYF. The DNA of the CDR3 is TGTGCCAGCAGCCGAAAGTTAGGTACCTCCGGGGAGACCCAGTACTTC. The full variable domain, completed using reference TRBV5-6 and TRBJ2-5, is DAGVTQSPTHLIKTRGQQVTLRCSPKSGHDTVSWYQQALGQGPQFIFQYYEEEERQRGNFPDRFSGHQFPNYSSELNVNALLLGDSALYLCASSRKLGTSGETQYFGPGTRLLVL.